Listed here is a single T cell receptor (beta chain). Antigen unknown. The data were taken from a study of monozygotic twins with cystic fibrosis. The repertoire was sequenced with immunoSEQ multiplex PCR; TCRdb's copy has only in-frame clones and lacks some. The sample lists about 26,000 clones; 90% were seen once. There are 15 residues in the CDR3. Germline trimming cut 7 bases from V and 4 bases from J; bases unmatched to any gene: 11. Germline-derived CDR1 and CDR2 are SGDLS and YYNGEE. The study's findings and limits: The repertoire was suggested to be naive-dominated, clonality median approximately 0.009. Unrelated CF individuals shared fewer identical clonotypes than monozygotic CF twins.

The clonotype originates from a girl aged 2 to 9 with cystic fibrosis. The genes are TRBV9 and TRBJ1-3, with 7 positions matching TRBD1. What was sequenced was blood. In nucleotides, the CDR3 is TGTGCCAGCGGGACGGACAGGCCGCGGGGAAACACCATATATTTT. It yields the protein CASGTDRPRGNTIYF.